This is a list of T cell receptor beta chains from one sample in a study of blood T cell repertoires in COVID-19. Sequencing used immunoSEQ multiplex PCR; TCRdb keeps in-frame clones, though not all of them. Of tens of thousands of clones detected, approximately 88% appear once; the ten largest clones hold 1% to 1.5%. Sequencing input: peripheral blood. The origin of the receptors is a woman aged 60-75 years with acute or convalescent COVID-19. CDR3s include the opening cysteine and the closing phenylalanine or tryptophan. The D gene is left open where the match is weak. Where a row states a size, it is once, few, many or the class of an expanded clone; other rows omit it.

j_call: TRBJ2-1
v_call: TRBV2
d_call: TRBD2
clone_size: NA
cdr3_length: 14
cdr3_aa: CASNPLAGVDEQFF
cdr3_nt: TGTGCCAGCAACCCACTAGCGGGGGTTGATGAGCAGTTCTTC

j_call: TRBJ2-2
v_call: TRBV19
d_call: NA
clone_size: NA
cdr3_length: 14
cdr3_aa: CASSDRRGTGELFF
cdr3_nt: TGTGCCAGTAGTGACCGACGGGGAACCGGGGAGCTGTTTTTT

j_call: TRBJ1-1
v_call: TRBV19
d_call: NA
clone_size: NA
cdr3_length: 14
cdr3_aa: CATRKGVPNTEAFF
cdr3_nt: TGTGCCACCAGAAAAGGGGTCCCGAACACTGAAGCTTTCTTT

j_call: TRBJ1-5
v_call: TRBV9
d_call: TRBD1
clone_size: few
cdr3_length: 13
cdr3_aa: CASRNRGDQPQHF
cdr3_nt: TGTGCCAGCCGAAACAGGGGGGATCAGCCCCAGCATTTT

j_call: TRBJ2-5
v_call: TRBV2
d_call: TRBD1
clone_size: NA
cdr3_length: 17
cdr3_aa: CASSPRTGVGYQETQYF
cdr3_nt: TGTGCCAGCAGTCCACGGACAGGGGTGGGGTACCAAGAGACCCAGTACTTC

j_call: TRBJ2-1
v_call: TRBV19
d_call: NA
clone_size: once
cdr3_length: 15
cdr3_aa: CASSIGAVPNNEQFF
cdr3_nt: TGTGCCAGTAGTATAGGGGCAGTCCCCAACAATGAGCAGTTCTTC

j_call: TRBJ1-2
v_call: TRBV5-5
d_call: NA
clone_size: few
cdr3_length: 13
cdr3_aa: CASSLAGGNGYTF
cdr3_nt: TGTGCCAGCAGCTTGGCGGGTGGAAATGGCTACACCTTC

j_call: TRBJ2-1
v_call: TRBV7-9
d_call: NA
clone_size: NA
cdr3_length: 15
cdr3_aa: CASSLARRENNEQFF
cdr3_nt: TGTGCCAGCAGCTTAGCGAGGCGGGAAAACAATGAGCAGTTCTTC

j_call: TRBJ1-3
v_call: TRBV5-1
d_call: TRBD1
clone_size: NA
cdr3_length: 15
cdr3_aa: CASSLQGQGENTIYF
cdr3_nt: TGCGCCAGCAGCTTGCAGGGGCAGGGGGAAAACACCATATATTTT

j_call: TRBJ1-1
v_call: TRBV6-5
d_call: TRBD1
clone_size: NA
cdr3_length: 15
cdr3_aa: CASSYSDRAGTEAFF
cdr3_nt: TGTGCCAGCAGTTACTCGGACAGGGCGGGCACTGAAGCTTTCTTT

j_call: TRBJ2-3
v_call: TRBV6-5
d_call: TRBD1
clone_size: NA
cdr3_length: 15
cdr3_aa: CASSPDRGGTDTQYF
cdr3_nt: TGTGCCAGCAGTCCCGACAGGGGAGGCACAGATACGCAGTATTTT

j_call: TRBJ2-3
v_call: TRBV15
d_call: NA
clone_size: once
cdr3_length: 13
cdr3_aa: CATSTGSTDTQYF
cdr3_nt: TGTGCCACCAGTACGGGGAGCACAGATACGCAGTATTTT

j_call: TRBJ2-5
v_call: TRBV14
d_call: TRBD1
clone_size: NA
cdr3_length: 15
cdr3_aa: CASSHLRDSQETQYF
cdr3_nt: TGTGCCAGCAGCCACCTTCGGGACAGCCAAGAGACCCAGTACTTC

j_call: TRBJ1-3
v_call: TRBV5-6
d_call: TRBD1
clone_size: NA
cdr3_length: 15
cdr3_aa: CASGQGGEAGNTIYF
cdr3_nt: TGTGCCAGCGGACAAGGGGGCGAGGCTGGAAACACCATATATTTT

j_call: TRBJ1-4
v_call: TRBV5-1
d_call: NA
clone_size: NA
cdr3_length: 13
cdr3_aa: CASSLTIEEKLFF
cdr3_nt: TGCGCCAGCAGCTTGACGATAGAGGAAAAACTGTTTTTT

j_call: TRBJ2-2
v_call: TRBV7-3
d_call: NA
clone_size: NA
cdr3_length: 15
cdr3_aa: CASSLQGQNTGELFF
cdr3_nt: TGTGCCAGCAGCTTGCAGGGCCAAAACACCGGGGAGCTGTTTTTT

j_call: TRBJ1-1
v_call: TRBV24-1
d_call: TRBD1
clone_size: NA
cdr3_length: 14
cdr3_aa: CATGTGGPNTEAFF
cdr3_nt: TGTGCTACCGGGACAGGGGGCCCAAACACTGAAGCTTTCTTT

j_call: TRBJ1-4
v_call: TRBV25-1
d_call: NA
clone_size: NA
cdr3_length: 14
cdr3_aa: CASSLGGGDEKLFF
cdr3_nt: TGTGCCAGCAGTTTGGGCGGGGGGGATGAAAAACTGTTTTTT

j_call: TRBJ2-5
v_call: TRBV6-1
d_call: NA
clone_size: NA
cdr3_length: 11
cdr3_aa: CASRGSETQYF
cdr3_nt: TGTGCCAGCCGGGGTTCGGAGACCCAGTACTTC

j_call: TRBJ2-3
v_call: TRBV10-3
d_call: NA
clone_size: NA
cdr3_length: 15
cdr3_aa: CAISGGRSDPDTQYF
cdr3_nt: TGTGCCATCAGTGGGGGGCGTAGCGATCCAGATACGCAGTATTTT

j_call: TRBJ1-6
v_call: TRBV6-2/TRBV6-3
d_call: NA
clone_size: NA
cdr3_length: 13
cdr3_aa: CASSYSSNSPLHF
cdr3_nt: TGTGCCAGCAGTTACTCGTCAAATTCACCCCTCCACTTT

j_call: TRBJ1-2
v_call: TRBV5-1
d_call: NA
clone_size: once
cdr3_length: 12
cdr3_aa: CASSPLGVGYTF
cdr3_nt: TGCGCCAGCAGCCCCCTAGGGGTCGGCTACACCTTC

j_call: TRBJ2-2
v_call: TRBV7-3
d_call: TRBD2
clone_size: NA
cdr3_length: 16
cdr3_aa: CASSRLSGSVAGELFF
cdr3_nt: TGTGCCAGCAGTCGTCTTAGCGGGAGTGTTGCCGGGGAGCTGTTTTTT

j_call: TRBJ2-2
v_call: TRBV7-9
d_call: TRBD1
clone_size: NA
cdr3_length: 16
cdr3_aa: CASSRGTGEDTGELFF
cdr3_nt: TGTGCCAGCAGCCGGGGGACAGGGGAGGACACCGGGGAGCTGTTTTTT

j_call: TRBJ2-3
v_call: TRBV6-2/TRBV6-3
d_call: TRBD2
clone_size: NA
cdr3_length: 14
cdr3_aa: CASSWLAGRDTQYF
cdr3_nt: TGTGCCAGCAGCTGGCTAGCGGGGAGAGATACGCAGTATTTT

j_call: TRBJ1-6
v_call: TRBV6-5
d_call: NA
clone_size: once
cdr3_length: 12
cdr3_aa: CASITGNSPLHF
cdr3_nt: TGTGCCAGCATCACAGGGAATTCACCCCTCCACTTT

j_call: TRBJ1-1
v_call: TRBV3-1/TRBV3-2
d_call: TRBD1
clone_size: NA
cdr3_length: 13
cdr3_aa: CASRRQGNTEAFF
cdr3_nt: TGTGCCAGCAGGCGACAGGGGAACACTGAAGCTTTCTTT

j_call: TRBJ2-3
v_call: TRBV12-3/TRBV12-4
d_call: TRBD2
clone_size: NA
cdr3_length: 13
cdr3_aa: CASTLGGASTQYF
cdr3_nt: TGTGCCAGCACCCTCGGGGGGGCAAGTACGCAGTATTTT